This passage covers 8 T cell receptor beta chains from one sample sequenced in a study of beta chain features in type 1 diabetes. Expressed TCRB transcripts got sequenced, as all isolated RNA was reverse transcribed. Sequenced by immunoSEQ multiplex PCR; TCRdb stores in-frame clones only, minus some. The sample consists of roughly 400,000 clones, less than 15% of them appearing once. The sample comprised naive CD4+ T cells from blood. The receptors stem from a young woman in good health.

This chain joins TRBV15 and TRBJ2-7; D possibly corresponds to TRBD2 (6 bases). Germline V CDR1 and CDR2: LNHNV, YYDKDF (reference sequence). The ends were cut back, 0 bases at V and 2 bases at J, with 11 bases in the middle. The CDR3 is made up of 15 amino acids. The CDR3 DNA reads as TGTGCCACCAGCAGAGAGCGGGGCGGAGCCTACGAGCAGTACTTC. Amino acids: CATSRERGGAYEQYF.

V and J are TRBV9 and TRBJ2-2, with D possibly matching TRBD2 (5 bases). Germline CDR1 reads SGDLS; CDR2 reads YYNGEE. Trimming shortened V by 4 bases and J by 5 bases, and 15 bases separated the two germline ends. The CDR3 loop spans 15 amino acids. This CDR3 is CASSPRRDITGELFF. The DNA for the CDR3 is TGTGCCAGCAGCCCGCGTCGGGATATAACCGGGGAGCTGTTTTTT.

This rearrangement joins TRBV28 to TRBJ1-4, with D hard to call. Germline V CDR1 and CDR2: MDHEN, SYDVKM. This CDR3 region has 14 residues. The V and J ends lost 3 bases and 3 bases respectively, with 8 bases between them. The CDR3 protein is CASSLRPPNEKLFF. CDR3 DNA: TGTGCCAGCAGTTTGAGGCCGCCTAATGAAAAACTGTTTTTT.

The chain employs TRBV4-2 and TRBJ2-7; 8 nucleotides align to TRBD1. J lost 6 bases, V lost 1 base, and 2 bases had no gene match. Germline V gene data show CDR1 as LGHNA and CDR2 as YNFKEQ. The CDR3 has 13 residues. CDR3: CASSQGDRGEQYF. The DNA of the CDR3 is TGTGCCAGCAGCCAAGGTGACAGGGGCGAGCAGTACTTC.

This clone was counted only a few times. CDR3 DNA: TGTGCCAGTAGTATTCCGGGAGCGACCTACGAGCAGTACTTC. Translating it yields CASSIPGATYEQYF. This chain uses TRBV19 with TRBJ2-7, with D possibly TRBD2 on 6 matching bases. V shed 3 bases and J shed 2 bases, with 11 bases lying between them. The CDR3 length is 14 residues. Germline loops: CDR1 LNHDA, CDR2 SQIVND (reference sequence).

This clone has a handful of counts. This chain links TRBV14 with TRBJ2-1; TRBD1 matches at 9 bases. The CDR3 is 14 residues long. The V and J ends lost 6 bases and 2 bases, in that order; junction bases with no gene match: 2. Germline lookup yields CDR1 SGHDN and CDR2 FVKESK. Here the CDR3 reads CASRHRGPYNEQFF. In DNA, the CDR3 is TGTGCCAGCAGACACAGGGGGCCCTACAATGAGCAGTTCTTC.

The chain couples TRBV5-1 to TRBJ2-1; 8 nucleotides line up with TRBD2. V dropped 4 bases and J dropped 2; count of bases not matched to a gene: 14. CDR1 is SGHRS and CDR2 is YFSETQ in the germline V gene. This CDR3 contains 18 residues. CDR3 nucleotide sequence: TGCGCCAGCAGCCCCAATTTACCAGCGGGAGTAGCCTACAATGAGCAGTTCTTC. The encoded protein is CASSPNLPAGVAYNEQFF.

The V and J genes are TRBV6-1 and TRBJ2-1; 7 nucleotides match TRBD2. Germline V gene sequence: CDR1 MNHNS, CDR2 SASEGT. Germline trimming cut 1 base from V and 4 bases from J; bases unmatched to any gene: 1. There are 14 residues in the CDR3. CDR3 region: CASSEVRGYNEQFF. The CDR3 DNA sequence: TGTGCCAGCAGTGAAGTGCGGGGGTACAATGAGCAGTTCTTC.